This T cell receptor (beta chain) came from a study of T cell repertoires in cytomegalovirus infection. In the study overall: Public TCR beta signatures marked donors with CMV infection and the matching HLA.

V dropped 3 bases and J dropped 5 bases, with 17 bases sitting between them. CDR3 length: 15 residues. CDR1 is SQVTM and CDR2 is ANQGSEA in the germline V gene. TCRdb processed the reads anew with MiXCR; each CDR3 protein has one entry. The profile covers under 600,000 distinct CDR3 sequences, with 16% appearing a single time and roughly 25% taken by the ten largest. This clonotype has only a few counts. Antigen unknown. Study results and caveats: HLA-C-restricted CMV-specific TCR beta clonotypes prevailed in the ex vivo response. The cumulative frequency of public TCR beta families distinguished individuals who carried CMV together with the relevant HLA.

Sample: CD8+ T cells from PBMCs. The receptor's source is a human donor in good health (CMV status not recorded). Some clones in this sample may be carry-over from other donors' samples. This rearrangement joins TRBV29-1 to TRBJ2-1; maybe TRBD2 (5 bases). The CDR3 sequence: CSVDWASEGDNEQFF. The CDR3 nucleotides are TGCAGCGTTGATTGGGCCAGCGAGGGAGACAATGAGCAGTTCTTC.